The 8 T cell receptor beta chains below come from one sample, sequenced in a study of T cell responses to AZD1222 COVID-19 vaccine. Only in-frame clones appear in the TCRdb table, and some are missing; sequencing was by immunoSEQ multiplex PCR. The sample holds some 150,000 clones; about 89% are singletons and the top ten take around 2.8%. Specimen: peripheral blood, collected on day 0 of MenACWY control vaccination. The receptors originated from an adult in good health.

The CDR3 DNA is TGTGCCAGCTCAGCCCAACCAGACAGTAGCTCCTACGAGCAGTACTTC. It specifies CASSAQPDSSSYEQYF. This sequence joins TRBV18 and TRBJ2-7; a possible D gene is TRBD1 (5 bases). The CDR3 sequence is 16 residues long. Trimming cost V 5 bases and J 0 bases, with 17 bases left between them. Germline-derived CDR1 and CDR2 are KGHSH and LQKENI.

The chain carries TRBV3-1 (or the pseudogene TRBV3-2) and TRBJ2-7; D may match TRBD1 or TRBD2 (5 bases each). Germline lookup yields CDR1 LGHDT and CDR2 YNNKEL (reference sequence). V lost 0 bases and J 5 bases, leaving 8 bases between the germline ends. CDR3 length: 13 residues. CDR3: CASSQDWGNEQYF. The CDR3 nucleotides read TGTGCCAGCAGCCAAGATTGGGGGAACGAGCAGTACTTC.

For this clone: The identical CDR3 is also encoded by other nucleotide sequences in the sample. The chain couples TRBV12-3 or TRBV12-4 to TRBJ2-7; the D is unclear. Trimming stripped 3 bases from V and 3 bases from J, with 6 bases between. The CDR3 loop spans 12 amino acids. Here the CDR3 reads CASSFGSYEQYF. CDR3 DNA: TGTGCCAGCAGTTTCGGTAGCTACGAGCAGTACTTC.

The gene calls are TRBV19 and TRBJ1-2; D is undetermined. This CDR3 contains 12 residues. V lost 3 bases to trimming and J lost 10 bases, with 12 bases between them. CDR1 is LNHDA and CDR2 is SQIVND in the germline V gene (reference sequence). CDR3 region: CASSMERGIYTF. The CDR3 nucleotides are TGTGCCAGTAGTATGGAAAGAGGGATCTACACCTTC.

This chain joins TRBV13 and TRBJ1-3; D remains unclear. CDR3 length equals 14 residues. The V gene's germline CDR1 is PRHDT and CDR2 FYEKMQ (reference sequence). V lost 5 bases to trimming and J lost 0 bases, with 8 bases between them. CDR3 in DNA: TGTGCCAGCAGCCCGCAACCCTCTGGAAACACCATATATTTT. This translates into CASSPQPSGNTIYF.

V is TRBV27 and J is TRBJ1-1; no definite D call. Germline assignment: CDR1 MNHEY and CDR2 SMNVEV (reference sequence). Trimming pared 4 bases from V and 5 bases from J, leaving 11 bases between. The CDR3 is 13 amino acids. The CDR3 nucleotides are TGTGCCAGCAGTTCTCAAGGGAGGACTGAAGCTTTCTTT. It is translated as CASSSQGRTEAFF.

This sequence joins TRBV25-1 and TRBJ2-3; tentatively, D is TRBD1 (6 bases). V dropped 2 bases and J dropped 4 bases, with 16 bases sitting between them. The CDR3 sequence is 16 residues long. CDR1 and CDR2 (germline): MGHDK, SYGVNS. The CDR3 DNA sequence: TGTGCCAGCAGTGAAGACGCAGGGGAAGGGGCAGATACGCAGTATTTT. Translation: CASSEDAGEGADTQYF. The full variable domain, with the rest looked up from reference TRBV25-1 and TRBJ2-3, is EADIYQTPRYLVIGTGKKITLECSQTMGHDKMYWYQQDPGMELHLIHYSYGVNSTEKGDLSSESTVSRIRTEHFPLTLESARPSHTSQYLCASSEDAGEGADTQYFGPGTRLTVL.

CDR3 sequence: CASSLAPGNTIYF. CDR3 coding DNA: TGTGCCAGCAGCTTAGCGCCTGGAAACACCATATATTTT. This rearrangement joins TRBV7-6 to TRBJ1-3; D gene uncertain. The V and J ends lost 0 bases and 2 bases respectively, with 2 bases between them. The CDR3 contains 13 residues. Per germline, CDR1 SGHVS and CDR2 FNYEAQ.